This entry lists 14 T cell receptor beta chains sequenced from one sample in a study of blood T cell repertoires in COVID-19. Assay used: immunoSEQ multiplex PCR; TCRdb lists only in-frame clones, some missing. The table records fewer than 85,000 clones, roughly 78% of them present only once. The sample consisted of peripheral blood. The receptors here all came from a man in his 60s with active or convalescent COVID-19.

The chain uses TRBV11-3 and TRBJ2-7; D is possibly TRBD2 (6 bases). V was trimmed by 2 bases and J by 1 base, leaving 9 bases between them. Germline V CDR1 and CDR2: SGHNT, YENEEA. CDR3 size: 14 residues. The CDR3 DNA follows: TGTGCCAGCAGCTTAAGTGGAGGGTCCTACGAGCAGTACTTC. Its translation is CASSLSGGSYEQYF.

The chain carries TRBV18 and TRBJ1-1, with D possibly matching TRBD1 (5 bases). The CDR3 length is 15 residues. Germline V CDR1 and CDR2: KGHSH, LQKENI. V lost 3 bases and J 3 bases, leaving 14 bases between the germline ends. The CDR3 sequence is CASSPTVGGYTEAFF. CDR3 DNA sequence: TGTGCCAGCTCACCTACTGTGGGGGGATACACTGAAGCTTTCTTT. The full variable domain, completed using reference TRBV18 and TRBJ1-1, is NAGVMQNPRHLVRRRGQEARLRCSPMKGHSHVYWYRQLPEEGLKFMVYLQKENIIDESGMPKERFSAEFPKEGPSILRIQQVVRGDSAAYFCASSPTVGGYTEAFFGQGTRLTVV.

The chain is built from TRBV15 and TRBJ1-1; maybe TRBD1 (6 bases). This CDR3 comprises 13 residues. Germline CDR1 LNHNV, CDR2 YYDKDF (reference sequence). Trimming pared 3 bases from V and 1 base from J, leaving 6 bases between. The CDR3 protein is CATSRDRNTEAFF. The CDR3 nucleotides are TGTGCCACCAGCAGGGACAGGAACACTGAAGCTTTCTTT.

This clone was seen only a few times. This chain links TRBV6-2 or TRBV6-3 with TRBJ2-3; 9 bases are shared with TRBD2. This CDR3 comprises 14 residues. Germline V lookup: CDR1 MNHEY, CDR2 SVGEGT. Trimming took 6 bases from V and 4 from J; bases not matched to a gene: 5. CDR3 residues: CASSGTSTPDTQYF. Here the CDR3 DNA reads TGTGCCAGCAGCGGGACTAGCACCCCAGATACGCAGTATTTT.

This clone was picked up a small number of times. The rearrangement links TRBV30 to TRBJ1-5; D is unclear. The CDR3 is made up of 13 amino acids. The germline V and J ends were trimmed by 2 bases and 11 bases, with 16 bases remaining between them. Germline CDR1 and CDR2: GTSNPN and SVGIG (reference sequence). CDR3 in DNA: TGTGCCTGGAGTTCGGCCGTCCTCGGGGCCCAGCATTTT. Encoded protein: CAWSSAVLGAQHF.

This sequence joins TRBV7-2 and TRBJ2-2; possible D gene TRBD2, 6 bases. The CDR3 is 15 amino acids. V was cut by 8 bases and J by 5 bases, with 18 bases left in between. Germline V lookup: CDR1 SGHTA, CDR2 FQGNSA. Here the CDR3 reads CASGVERAGTGELFF. DNA of the CDR3: TGTGCCAGCGGCGTAGAGAGGGCGGGGACCGGGGAGCTGTTTTTT. Supplemented by reference TRBV7-2 and TRBJ2-2, the full variable domain reads GAGVSQSPSNKVTEKGKDVELRCDPISGHTALYWYRQSLGQGLEFLIYFQGNSAPDKSGLPSDRFSAERTGGSVSTLTIQRTQQEDSAVYLCASGVERAGTGELFFGEGSRLTVL.

The V and J genes are TRBV20-1 and TRBJ1-1; TRBD1 aligns across 7 bases. With 3 bases clipped from V and 1 base from J, the junction kept 8 bases outside the gene matches. The CDR3 spans 15 residues. The germline V gene has CDR1 DFQATT and CDR2 SNEGSKA (reference sequence). The CDR3 bases are TGCAGTGCTAGTATCAGGGGGAGTTGGAACACTGAAGCTTTCTTT. This translates into CSASIRGSWNTEAFF.

The chain couples TRBV7-9 to TRBJ2-1; 7 bases are shared with TRBD1. Germline V gene lookup returns CDR1 SEHNR and CDR2 FQNEAQ (reference sequence). J was trimmed by 4 bases and V by 5 bases; bases with no gene match: 11. The CDR3 spans 16 residues. CDR3 DNA: TGTGCCAGCAGCATACAGGGACAGAGATTATACAATGAGCAGTTCTTC. This codes for CASSIQGQRLYNEQFF.

The CDR3 DNA is TGTGCCAGTAGTCAGGACAGACTGAACACTGAAGCTTTCTTT. It yields the protein CASSQDRLNTEAFF. The chain joins TRBV19 to TRBJ1-1; maybe TRBD1 (6 bases). CDR1 and CDR2 (germline): LNHDA, SQIVND (reference sequence). CDR3 length: 14 residues. Trimming shortened V by 5 bases and J by 0 bases, and 10 bases separated the two germline ends.

This chain links TRBV5-4 with TRBJ1-2; D remains ambiguous. This CDR3 has 13 amino acids. Between the trimmed V and J ends, which lost 4 bases and 3 bases, there was a span of 10 bases. Germline CDR1 is SGHNT and CDR2 is YYREEE (reference sequence). CDR3 nucleotide sequence: TGTGCCAGCAGCGTTTTAGAGGACTATGGCTACACCTTC. Translating gives CASSVLEDYGYTF.

This chain joins TRBV19 and TRBJ1-4; no clear D. The CDR3 has 12 residues. Trimming pared 6 bases from V and 2 bases from J, leaving 4 bases between. Germline-derived CDR1 and CDR2 are LNHDA and SQIVND (reference sequence). CDR3 in DNA: TGTGCCAGTAGAGCGACTAATGAAAAACTGTTTTTT. Translation: CASRATNEKLFF.

The chain couples TRBV2 to TRBJ1-5; tentatively, D is TRBD1 (6 bases). The germline V gene encodes CDR1 SNHLY and CDR2 FYNNEI. V lost 8 bases to trimming and J lost 4 bases, with 18 bases between them. This CDR3 has 15 residues. The CDR3 DNA follows: TGTGCCAGCCTATCGGACAGCCCAGGGAATCAGCCCCAGCATTTT. Amino acids: CASLSDSPGNQPQHF.

This clone was seen only a few times. V and J are TRBV19 and TRBJ1-5; 8 nucleotides line up with TRBD1. The CDR3 loop spans 18 amino acids. With V trimmed by 4 bases and J by 1 base, 12 bases remained unmatched. CDR1 is LNHDA, CDR2 SQIVND, per germline (reference sequence). CDR3 sequence: CASSTKQGDFLSNQPQHF. CDR3 DNA: TGTGCCAGTAGTACGAAACAGGGGGATTTTTTGAGCAATCAGCCCCAGCATTTT.

This clone was detected only once. The V gene is TRBV12-5, the J gene TRBJ1-2; TRBD1 might be the D (5 bases). The CDR3 has 16 residues. The V end lost 6 bases, the J end lost 4 bases, and 21 bases lay between the germline ends. Germline V gene lookup returns CDR1 LGHNT and CDR2 FRNRAP. The CDR3 is CASGNTRLGEGYGYTF. The DNA for the CDR3 is TGTGCTAGTGGCAATACCCGCCTGGGGGAGGGCTATGGCTACACCTTC.